This TCR beta chain was identified in a study of blood T cell repertoires in COVID-19 (dated by TCRdb to the early 2020s). Regarding the study in general: The collaborator samples originated in the United States, Italy and Spain and spanned the acute and convalescent phases of COVID-19. The prospective study material was composed of cDNA or gDNA derived from T cells, B-cell-depleted T cells, or PBMCs. Subjects who had been exposed to COVID-19, were actively infected with it, or had recovered from it provided the deeply sampled blood TCRbeta repertoires that made up the dataset. The repertoires were made available in a free public database intended to serve as a resource for research on the immune response to SARS-CoV-2. Samples were obtained from the ongoing ImmuneRACE study (first 160 participants) and from about 1,300 subjects provided by 6 global collaborators. A de-identified subject ID, COVID-19 status, age in years and sex were almost always included in the sample metadata. Where available, HLA class I and class II types were obtained from metadata supplied by the sample provider rather than from assay-based typing.

The germline V end is reduced by 6 bases and the J end by 2 bases; junction bases left unmatched: 10. The germline V gene (reference sequence) sets CDR1 to LGHDT and CDR2 to YNNKEL. The CDR3 contains 16 residues, cysteine and phenylalanine counted. Only the CDR3 DNA is retained, 48 bases long and in frame from the first base. This clone has a handful of counts. It has no known antigen specificity. No base quality values were provided; no much bigger clone lies one nucleotide off. TCRbeta CDR3 regions were amplified from genomic DNA by means of the immunoSEQ Assay, a bias-controlled multiplex PCR. Per the authors' processing: Within the assay, amplification of reference gene primers was used to estimate how many nucleated cells each sample contained. Sequence reads were collapsed and filtered to measure the absolute abundance of every unique TCRbeta CDR3 rearrangement. For each sample, productive Simpson clonality was calculated as the square root of Simpson's diversity index over productive rearrangements. TCRdb carries this immuneACCESS record with in-frame sequences only. Its versions omit some clonotypes, under half of them owing to an unresolved V gene in the studies checked, with the rest unexplained. V and J calls and clone size come straight from that table; D and trimming were deduced from the DNA. The table for this sample lists over 120,000 clones; 65% to 80% of them were counted only once. Clones ranked in the top ten supply just under 2% of the sample.

Here is what the overall study found, with its caveats: Clinical and demographic metadata were provided uncurated, with the amount varying by source and participant.

Each collaborating institution followed its own protocols to collect whole blood in K2EDTA tubes. Collaborator samples were shipped for TCRbeta analysis as frozen whole blood, isolated PBMCs, or DNA extracted from either sample type. The sequence was collected from a woman aged 55-69 years with acute or convalescent COVID-19. The sample comprised peripheral blood. Rearrangement joined TRBV3-1 (or the pseudogene TRBV3-2) to TRBJ2-1, with 7 bases matching TRBD1. The nucleotide sequence is given as TGTGCCAGCAGTCGCCTACAGGGGTTCCCCTACAATGAGCAGTTCTTC. This gives the protein CASSRLQGFPYNEQFF.